These T cell receptor beta chains were read from a single sample in a study of cytomegalovirus exposure and HLA in healthy donors. Sequenced by immunoSEQ multiplex PCR; TCRdb stores in-frame clones only, minus some. This table has approximately 220,000 clones, over 75% appearing once. Sequencing was done on a sample of PBMCs. Receptors were obtained from a man younger than 35 in good health and CMV-seronegative. CDR3s include the opening cysteine and the closing phenylalanine or tryptophan. Clone sizes are given selectively: once, few, many, or a class where the clone is expanded.

TRBJ2-7,-,TRBV28,CASSLPHYEQYF
TRBJ2-2,-,TRBV13,CASSLALNTGELFF
TRBJ2-3,few,TRBV4-2,CASSQAMASGGVSPMDTQYF
TRBJ2-7,-,TRBV30,CAWSGRTGVVGEQYF
TRBJ1-6,-,TRBV5-1,CASSADRGRGSPLHF
TRBJ2-5,-,TRBV9,CASSATGGQETQYF
TRBJ2-7,-,TRBV2,CASSDLAGSSYEQYF
TRBJ1-5,-,TRBV19,CASSIVTGNSNQPQHF
TRBJ1-6,-,TRBV28,CASRVVGGSYNSPLHF
TRBJ2-1,-,TRBV6-5,CASSQGANEQFF
TRBJ2-7,-,TRBV30,CAWSVSGSGYEQYF
TRBJ2-3,-,TRBV5-1,CASSSTGTVTDTQYF
TRBJ2-3,-,TRBV7-8,CASSPDRTSTDTQYF
TRBJ1-3,-,TRBV11-2,CASSARGGAGNTIYF
TRBJ1-3,-,TRBV18,CASSPRTPGQGAGNTIYF
TRBJ1-2,-,TRBV19,CASSIPGQGLDYGYTF
TRBJ1-4,-,TRBV5-6,CASSRTGQGEKLFF
TRBJ1-2,few,TRBV7-9,CASSPPDRVFNYGYTF
TRBJ2-6,-,TRBV27,CASSPRGGDSGANVLTF
TRBJ2-7,-,TRBV9,CASTPTGNSYEQYF